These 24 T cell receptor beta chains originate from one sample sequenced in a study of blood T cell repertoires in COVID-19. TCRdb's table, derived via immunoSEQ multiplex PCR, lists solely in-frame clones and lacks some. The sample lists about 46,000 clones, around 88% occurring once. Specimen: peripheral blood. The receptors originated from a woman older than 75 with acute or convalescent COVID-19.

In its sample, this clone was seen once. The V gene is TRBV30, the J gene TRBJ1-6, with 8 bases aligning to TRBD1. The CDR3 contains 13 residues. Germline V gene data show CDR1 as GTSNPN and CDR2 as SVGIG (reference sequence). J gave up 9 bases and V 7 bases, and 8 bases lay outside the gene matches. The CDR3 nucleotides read TGTGCCTACAAACAGGGGGAAGGTTCACCCCTCCACTTT. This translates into CAYKQGEGSPLHF.

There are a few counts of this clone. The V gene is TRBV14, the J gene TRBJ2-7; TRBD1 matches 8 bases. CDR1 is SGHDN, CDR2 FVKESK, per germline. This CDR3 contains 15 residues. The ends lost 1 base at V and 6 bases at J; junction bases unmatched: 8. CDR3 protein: CASSQALGQGAEQYF. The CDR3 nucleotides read TGTGCCAGCAGCCAAGCCCTTGGACAGGGCGCCGAGCAGTACTTC. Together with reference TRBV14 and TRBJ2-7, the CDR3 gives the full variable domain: EAGVTQFPSHSVIEKGQTVTLRCDPISGHDNLYWYRRVMGKEIKFLLHFVKESKQDESGMPNNRFLAERTGGTYSTLKVQPAELEDSGVYFCASSQALGQGAEQYFGPGTRLTVT.

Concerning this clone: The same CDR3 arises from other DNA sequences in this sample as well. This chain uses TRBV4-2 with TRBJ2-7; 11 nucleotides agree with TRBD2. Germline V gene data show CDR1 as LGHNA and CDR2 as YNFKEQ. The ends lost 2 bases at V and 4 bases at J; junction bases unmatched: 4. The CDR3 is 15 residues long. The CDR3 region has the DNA TGTGCCAGCAGCCAACAAAGGACTAGCGGGTACGAGCAGTACTTC. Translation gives CASSQQRTSGYEQYF.

CDR3 bases: TGTGCCACCAGCAGAGATGGGAGGGCTGGGGCCAACGTCCTGACTTTC. It specifies CATSRDGRAGANVLTF. V gene TRBV15 combines with J gene TRBJ2-6; 7 positions agree with TRBD2. V shed 0 bases and J 2 bases; nucleotides not matched to a gene: 1. Germline V gives CDR1 LNHNV, CDR2 YYDKDF (reference sequence). The CDR3 totals 16 residues.

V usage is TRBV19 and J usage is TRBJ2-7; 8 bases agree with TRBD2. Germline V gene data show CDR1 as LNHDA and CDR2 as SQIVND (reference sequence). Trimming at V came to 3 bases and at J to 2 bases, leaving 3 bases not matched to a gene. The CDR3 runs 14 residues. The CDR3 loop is CASSIQRGPYEQYF. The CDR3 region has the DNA TGTGCCAGTAGTATCCAGCGGGGGCCCTACGAGCAGTACTTC.

The CDR3 region has the DNA TGTGCCAGCAGGGGGGGAGGGACTGAAGCTTTCTTT. As protein: CASRGGGTEAFF. The gene calls are TRBV28 and TRBJ1-1, with a weak D call TRBD1 (5 bases). Germline CDR1 MDHEN, CDR2 SYDVKM. The CDR3 sequence is 12 residues long. V dropped 6 bases and J dropped 5 bases, with 10 bases sitting between them. The whole variable domain, remainder taken from reference TRBV28 and TRBJ1-1, is DVKVTQSSRYLVKRTGEKVFLECVQDMDHENMFWYRQDPGLGLRLIYFSYDVKMKEKGDIPEGYSVSREKKERFSLILESASTNQTSMYLCASRGGGTEAFFGQGTRLTVV.

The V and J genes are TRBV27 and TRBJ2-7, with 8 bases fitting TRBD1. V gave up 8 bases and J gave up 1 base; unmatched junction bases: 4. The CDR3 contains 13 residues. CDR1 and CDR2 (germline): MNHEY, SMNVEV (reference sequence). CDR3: CASSDRGSYEQYF. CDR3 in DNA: TGTGCCAGCTCCGACAGGGGATCCTACGAGCAGTACTTC.

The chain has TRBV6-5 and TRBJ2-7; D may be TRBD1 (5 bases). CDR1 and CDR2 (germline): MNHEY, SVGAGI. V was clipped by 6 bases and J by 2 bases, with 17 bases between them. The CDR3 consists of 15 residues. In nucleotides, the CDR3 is TGTGCCAGCAGCCGTGGTCAGGGATTAACCTACGAGCAGTACTTC. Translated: CASSRGQGLTYEQYF.

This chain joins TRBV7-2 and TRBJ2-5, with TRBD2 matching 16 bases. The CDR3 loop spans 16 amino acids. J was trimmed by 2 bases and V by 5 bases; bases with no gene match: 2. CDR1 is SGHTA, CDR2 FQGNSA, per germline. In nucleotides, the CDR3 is TGTGCCAGCAGCCCGGGACTAGCGGGGGGGCAAGAGACCCAGTACTTC. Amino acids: CASSPGLAGGQETQYF.

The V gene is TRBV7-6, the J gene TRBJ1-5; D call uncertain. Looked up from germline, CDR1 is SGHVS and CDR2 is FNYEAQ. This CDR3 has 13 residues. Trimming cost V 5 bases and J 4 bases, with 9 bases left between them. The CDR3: CASSPQENQPQHF. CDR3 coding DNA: TGTGCCAGCAGCCCGCAGGAAAATCAGCCCCAGCATTTT.

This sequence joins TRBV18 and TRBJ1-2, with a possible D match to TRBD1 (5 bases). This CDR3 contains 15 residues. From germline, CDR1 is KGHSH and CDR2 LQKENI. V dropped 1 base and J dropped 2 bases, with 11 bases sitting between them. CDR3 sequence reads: CASSPRSGGNYGYTF. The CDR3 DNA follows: TGTGCCAGCTCACCACGTTCTGGGGGGAACTATGGCTACACCTTC.

CDR3 residues: CAISESATALFLSPLHF. The CDR3 bases are TGTGCCATCAGTGAGTCGGCGACAGCCCTTTTCCTCTCACCCCTCCACTTT. V and J are TRBV10-3 and TRBJ1-6, with TRBD1 as a possible D gene (5 bases). Trimming took 0 bases from V and 10 from J, leaving 19 bases between them. The CDR3 has 17 residues. Per germline, CDR1 ENHRY and CDR2 SYGVKD.

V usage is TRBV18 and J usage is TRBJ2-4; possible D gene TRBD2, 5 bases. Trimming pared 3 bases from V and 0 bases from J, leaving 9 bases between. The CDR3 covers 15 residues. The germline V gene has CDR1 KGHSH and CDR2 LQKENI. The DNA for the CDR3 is TGTGCCAGCTCACCCAACGGACTAGCCAAAAACATTCAGTACTTC. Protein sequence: CASSPNGLAKNIQYF.

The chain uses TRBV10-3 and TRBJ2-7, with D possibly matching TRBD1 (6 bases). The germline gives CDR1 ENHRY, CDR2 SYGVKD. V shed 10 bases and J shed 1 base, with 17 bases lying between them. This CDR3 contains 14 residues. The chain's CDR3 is CATHPNRDSYEQYF. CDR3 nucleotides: TGTGCCACCCACCCGAACAGGGATTCCTACGAGCAGTACTTC.

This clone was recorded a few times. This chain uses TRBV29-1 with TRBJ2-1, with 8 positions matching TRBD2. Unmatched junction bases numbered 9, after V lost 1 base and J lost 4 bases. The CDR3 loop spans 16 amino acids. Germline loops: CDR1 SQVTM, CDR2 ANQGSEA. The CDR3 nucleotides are TGCAGCGTTGAAGGGCTAAGCGGGGGCCCGTACAATGAGCAGTTCTTC. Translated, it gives CSVEGLSGGPYNEQFF.

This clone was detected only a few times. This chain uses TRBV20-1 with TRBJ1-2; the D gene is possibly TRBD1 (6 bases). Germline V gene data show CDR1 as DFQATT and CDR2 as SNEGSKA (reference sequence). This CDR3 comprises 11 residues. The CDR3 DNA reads TGCAGCGTTACAGGGAACTATGGCTACACCTTC. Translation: CSVTGNYGYTF.

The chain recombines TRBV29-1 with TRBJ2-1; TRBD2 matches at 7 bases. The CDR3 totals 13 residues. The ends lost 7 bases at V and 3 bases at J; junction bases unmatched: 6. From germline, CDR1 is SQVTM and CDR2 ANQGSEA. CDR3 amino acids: CSAGGSGYNEQFF. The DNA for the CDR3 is TGCAGCGCCGGGGGGTCGGGCTACAATGAGCAGTTCTTC.

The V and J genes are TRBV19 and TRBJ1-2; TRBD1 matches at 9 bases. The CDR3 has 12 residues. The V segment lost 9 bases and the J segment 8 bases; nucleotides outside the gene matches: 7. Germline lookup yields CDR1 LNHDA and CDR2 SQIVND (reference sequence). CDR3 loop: CASQTGGKGYTF. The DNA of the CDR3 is TGTGCCAGCCAGACAGGGGGAAAAGGCTACACCTTC. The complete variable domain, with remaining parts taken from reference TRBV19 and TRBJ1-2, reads DGGITQSPKYLFRKEGQNVTLSCEQNLNHDAMYWYRQDPGQGLRLIYYSQIVNDFQKGDIAEGYSVSREKKESFPLTVTSAQKNPTAFYLCASQTGGKGYTFGSGTRLTVV.

The CDR3 loop reads CASTTGATNEKLFF. DNA of the CDR3: TGTGCCAGCACGACAGGGGCAACTAATGAAAAACTGTTTTTT. The chain joins TRBV27 to TRBJ1-4; 8 nucleotides match TRBD1. Germline loops: CDR1 MNHEY, CDR2 SMNVEV (reference sequence). Losses at the gene ends were 7 bases for V and 0 bases for J; bases not matched to a gene: 1. This CDR3 region has 14 residues.

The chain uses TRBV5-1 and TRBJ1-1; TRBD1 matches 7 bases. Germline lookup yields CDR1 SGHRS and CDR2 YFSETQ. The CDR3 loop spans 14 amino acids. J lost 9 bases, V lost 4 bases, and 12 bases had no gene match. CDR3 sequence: CASSTGDRQGKAFF. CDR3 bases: TGCGCCAGCAGCACCGGAGACAGACAGGGCAAAGCTTTCTTT.

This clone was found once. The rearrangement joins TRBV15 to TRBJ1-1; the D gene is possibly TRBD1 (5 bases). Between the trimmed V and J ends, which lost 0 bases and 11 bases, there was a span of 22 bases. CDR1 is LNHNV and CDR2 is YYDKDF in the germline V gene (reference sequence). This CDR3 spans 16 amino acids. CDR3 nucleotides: TGTGCCACCAGCAGAGATTTGGGGGTCGGGGGATCAAAGGCTTTCTTT. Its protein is CATSRDLGVGGSKAFF.

The CDR3, as DNA: TGTGCCAGCAGTGAAGTCCTGCGGGGGGGCACAGATACGCAGTATTTT. Protein product: CASSEVLRGGTDTQYF. The chain carries TRBV6-1 and TRBJ2-3; 8 bases fit TRBD2. Per the germline V gene, CDR1 is MNHNS and CDR2 is SASEGT. Germline trimming cut 1 base from V and 1 base from J; bases unmatched to any gene: 4. This CDR3 spans 16 amino acids.

In DNA form, the CDR3 reads TGCGCCAGCAGCTCGGACAGGGTCACTGAAGCTTTCTTT. Protein sequence: CASSSDRVTEAFF. The chain couples TRBV5-1 to TRBJ1-1, with 8 positions matching TRBD1. The V gene end was trimmed by 3 bases and the J gene end by 4 bases; junction bases not matched to a gene: 2. The CDR3 extends over 13 amino acids. Germline assignment: CDR1 SGHRS and CDR2 YFSETQ.

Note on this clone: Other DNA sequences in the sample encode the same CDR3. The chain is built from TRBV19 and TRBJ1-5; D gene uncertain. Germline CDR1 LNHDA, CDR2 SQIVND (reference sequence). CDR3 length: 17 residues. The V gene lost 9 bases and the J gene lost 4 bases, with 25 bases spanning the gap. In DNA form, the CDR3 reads TGTGCCAGCAGTCTAAGGCAGGTCCTATCGATTAATCAGCCCCAGCATTTT. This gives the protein CASSLRQVLSINQPQHF.